Many counts were recorded for the clone carrying this T cell receptor beta chain. These data are taken from a study of Graves' ophthalmopathy and Graves' hyperthyroidism. Amplified TCR beta CDR3 regions were obtained using RNA transcripts as template. A first-round RT-PCR used HTBI primers, followed by a second-round multiplex PCR. TCRdb passed the multiplex PCR reads through MiXCR, listing each CDR3 protein once. Among 500,000 to 600,000 distinct CDR3 sequences listed, under 45% were seen once. The sample taken for sequencing was peripheral blood or thyroid tissue (not recorded which). This clonotype originated in an adult man with Graves' hyperthyroidism.

This chain's CDR3 is CASSNRDRGLWTEAFF. The CDR3 bases are TGTGCCAGTAGTAACCGGGACAGGGGGCTGTGGACTGAAGCTTTCTTT. The rearrangement uses TRBV19 and TRBJ1-1; the match to TRBD1 covers 12 bases. Germline V CDR1 and CDR2: LNHDA, SQIVND (reference sequence). V lost 4 bases to trimming and J lost 5 bases; unmatched junction nucleotides: 8. There are 16 residues in the CDR3. The full variable domain, its missing parts supplied by reference TRBV19 and TRBJ1-1, is DGGITQSPKYLFRKEGQNVTLSCEQNLNHDAMYWYRQDPGQGLRLIYYSQIVNDFQKGDIAEGYSVSREKKESFPLTVTSAQKNPTAFYLCASSNRDRGLWTEAFFGQGTRLTVV.